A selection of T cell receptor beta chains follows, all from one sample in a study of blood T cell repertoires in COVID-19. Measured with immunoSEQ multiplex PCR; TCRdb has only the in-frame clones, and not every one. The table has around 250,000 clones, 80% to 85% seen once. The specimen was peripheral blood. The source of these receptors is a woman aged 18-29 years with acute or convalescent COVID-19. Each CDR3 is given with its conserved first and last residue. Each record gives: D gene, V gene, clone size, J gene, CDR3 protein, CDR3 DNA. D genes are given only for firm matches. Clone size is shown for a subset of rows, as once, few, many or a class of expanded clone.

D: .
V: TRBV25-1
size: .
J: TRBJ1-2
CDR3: CASSELQGFYGYTF
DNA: TGTGCCAGCAGTGAACTTCAGGGGTTCTATGGCTACACCTTC

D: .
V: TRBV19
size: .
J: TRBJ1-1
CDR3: CASSAVRGGRTEAFF
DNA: TGTGCCAGTAGTGCCGTCCGGGGGGGGCGGACTGAAGCTTTCTTT

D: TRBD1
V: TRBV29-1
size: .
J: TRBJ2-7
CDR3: CSVQGQGAYEQYF
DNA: TGCAGCGTCCAGGGACAGGGGGCCTACGAGCAGTACTTC

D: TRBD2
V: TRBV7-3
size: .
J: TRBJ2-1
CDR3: CASSPPGREVNEQFF
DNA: TGTGCCAGCAGCCCACCTGGGCGGGAGGTAAATGAGCAGTTCTTC

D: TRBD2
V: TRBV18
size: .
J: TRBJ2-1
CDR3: CASSPQGLAVSYNEQFF
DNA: TGTGCCAGCTCACCCCAGGGACTAGCGGTCTCCTACAATGAGCAGTTCTTC

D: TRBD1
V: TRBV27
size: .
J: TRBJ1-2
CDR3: CASASGQGEGYTF
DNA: TGTGCCAGCGCCTCGGGACAGGGGGAAGGCTACACCTTC

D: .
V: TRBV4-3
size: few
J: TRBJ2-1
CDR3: CASSQVCRLILVHEQFF
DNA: TGCGCCAGCAGCCAAGTTTGTAGACTAATTTTGGTTCATGAGCAGTTCTTC

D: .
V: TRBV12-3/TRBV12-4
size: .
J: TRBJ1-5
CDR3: CASRAGVNQPQHF
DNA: TGTGCCAGTCGCGCCGGGGTGAATCAGCCCCAGCATTTT

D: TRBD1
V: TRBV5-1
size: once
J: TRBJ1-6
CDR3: CASSRDRNNSPLHF
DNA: TGCGCCAGCAGCCGGGACAGAAATAATTCACCCCTCCACTTT

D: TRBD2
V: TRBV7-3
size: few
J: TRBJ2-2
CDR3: CASSRHFPGLAGGNTGELFF
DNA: TGTGCCAGCAGCCGGCATTTTCCGGGACTAGCGGGAGGGAACACCGGGGAGCTGTTTTTT

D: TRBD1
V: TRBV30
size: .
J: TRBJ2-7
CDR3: CASGQGGHEQYF
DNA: TGTGCCTCCGGACAGGGGGGGCACGAGCAGTACTTC

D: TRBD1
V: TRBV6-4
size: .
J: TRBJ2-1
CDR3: CASSDSKGGQETEHNEQFF
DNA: TGTGCCAGCAGTGACTCGAAAGGGGGACAGGAAACGGAACACAATGAGCAGTTCTTC

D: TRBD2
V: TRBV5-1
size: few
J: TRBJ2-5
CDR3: CASSGIAGGPQETQYF
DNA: TGCGCCAGCAGCGGTATAGCGGGAGGGCCGCAAGAGACCCAGTACTTC

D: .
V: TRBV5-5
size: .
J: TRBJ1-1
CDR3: CASSWRNTEAFF
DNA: TGTGCCAGCAGCTGGAGAAACACTGAAGCTTTCTTT

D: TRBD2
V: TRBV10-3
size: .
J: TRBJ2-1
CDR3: CAISDPNILAGIYNEQFF
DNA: TGTGCCATCAGTGACCCAAACATACTAGCGGGTATCTACAATGAGCAGTTCTTC

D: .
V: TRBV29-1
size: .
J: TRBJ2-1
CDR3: CSVYNPNAYEQFF
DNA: TGCAGCGTTTATAACCCTAACGCATATGAGCAGTTCTTC

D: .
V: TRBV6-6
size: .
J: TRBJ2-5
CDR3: CASRKDAGVETQYF
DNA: TGTGCCAGCAGGAAAGACGCAGGGGTAGAGACCCAGTACTTC

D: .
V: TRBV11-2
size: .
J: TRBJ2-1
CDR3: CASSALGWEILGGEQFF
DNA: TGTGCCAGCAGCGCCCTTGGGTGGGAGATCCTTGGCGGTGAGCAGTTCTTC

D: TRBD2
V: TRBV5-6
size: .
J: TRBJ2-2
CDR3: CASSGWTSGRGTNTGELFF
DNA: TGTGCCAGCAGCGGGTGGACTAGCGGGAGGGGTACGAACACCGGGGAGCTGTTTTTT

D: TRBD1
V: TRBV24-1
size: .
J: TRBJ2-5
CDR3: CATSEPTGVETQYF
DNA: TGTGCCACCAGTGAACCAACAGGGGTAGAGACCCAGTACTTC

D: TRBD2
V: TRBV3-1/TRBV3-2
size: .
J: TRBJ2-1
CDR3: CASSRAGPEAGTSDNEQFF
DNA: TGTGCCAGCAGCCGAGCGGGACCGGAGGCCGGGACTAGCGACAATGAGCAGTTCTTC

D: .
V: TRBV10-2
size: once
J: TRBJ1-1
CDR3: CASSEYGGSMNTEAFF
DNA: TGCGCCAGCAGTGAGTATGGAGGGAGCATGAACACTGAAGCTTTCTTT

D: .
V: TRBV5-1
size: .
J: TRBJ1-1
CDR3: CASSLSSESEAFF
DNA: TGCGCCAGCAGCTTGAGTTCGGAGTCTGAAGCTTTCTTT

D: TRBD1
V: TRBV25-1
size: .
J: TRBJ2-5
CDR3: CASSGETGDEETQYF
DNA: TGTGCCAGCAGTGGTGAAACAGGGGATGAAGAGACCCAGTACTTC

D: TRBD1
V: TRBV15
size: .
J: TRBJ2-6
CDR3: CATSTGQGDSGANVLTF
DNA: TGTGCCACCAGCACCGGACAGGGCGACTCTGGGGCCAACGTCCTGACTTTC

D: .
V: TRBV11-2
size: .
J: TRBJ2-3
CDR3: CASSLGIRDSPARDTQYF
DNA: TGTGCCAGCAGCCTAGGGATCCGGGACTCCCCGGCCCGGGATACGCAGTATTTT

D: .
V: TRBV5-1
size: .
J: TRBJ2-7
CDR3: CASSLNSHTYEQYF
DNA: TGCGCCAGCAGCTTGAACAGTCATACCTACGAGCAGTACTTC

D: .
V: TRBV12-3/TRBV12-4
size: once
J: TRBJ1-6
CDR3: CASSSGAHEALHF
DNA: TGTGCCAGCAGTTCAGGGGCTCATGAGGCCCTCCACTTT

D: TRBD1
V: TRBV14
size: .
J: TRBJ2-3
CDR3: CASSQTTGRDTQYF
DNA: TGTGCCAGCAGCCAGACGACAGGGCGCGATACGCAGTATTTT

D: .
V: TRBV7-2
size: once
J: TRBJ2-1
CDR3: CASSLAGGIEQFF
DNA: TGTGCCAGCAGCTTAGCGGGGGGAATTGAGCAGTTCTTC

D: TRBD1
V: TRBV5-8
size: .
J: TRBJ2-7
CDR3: CASSPGTGAYEQYF
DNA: TGTGCCAGCAGCCCGGGGACAGGGGCCTACGAGCAGTACTTC

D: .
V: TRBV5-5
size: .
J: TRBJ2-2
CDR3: CASSLVAERDTGELFF
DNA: TGTGCCAGCAGCTTGGTCGCGGAGAGGGACACCGGGGAGCTGTTTTTT

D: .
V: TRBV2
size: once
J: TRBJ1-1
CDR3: CASSDLGQGSMNTEAFF
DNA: TGTGCCAGCAGTGATCTCGGGCAGGGGTCGATGAACACTGAAGCTTTCTTT

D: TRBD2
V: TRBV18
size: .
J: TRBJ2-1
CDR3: CASSPPLVTSGSSYEQFF
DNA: TGTGCCAGCTCACCACCGCTAGTAACTAGCGGGAGTAGCTATGAGCAGTTCTTC

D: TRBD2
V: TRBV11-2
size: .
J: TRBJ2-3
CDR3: CASTPDPGLAGVDTQYF
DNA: TGTGCCAGCACCCCAGACCCGGGACTAGCGGGAGTAGATACGCAGTATTTT

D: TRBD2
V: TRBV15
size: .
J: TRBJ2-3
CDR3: CATSRVGSGIGDTQYF
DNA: TGTGCCACCAGCAGAGTCGGAAGCGGGATAGGAGATACGCAGTATTTT

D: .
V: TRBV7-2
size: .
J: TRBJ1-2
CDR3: CASSPSRFQGANYGYTF
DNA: TGTGCCAGCAGCCCTAGTAGGTTCCAGGGTGCTAACTATGGCTACACCTTC

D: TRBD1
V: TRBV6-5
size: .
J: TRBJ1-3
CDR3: CASTRQGSSGNTIYF
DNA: TGTGCCAGCACCAGACAGGGGAGCTCTGGAAACACCATATATTTT

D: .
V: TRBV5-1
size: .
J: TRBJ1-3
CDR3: CASSLDGGPNSGNTIYF
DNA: TGCGCCAGCAGCTTGGATGGGGGCCCCAACTCTGGAAACACCATATATTTT

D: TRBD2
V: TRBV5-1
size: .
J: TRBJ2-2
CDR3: CASSFVSGSTGELFF
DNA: TGCGCCAGCAGCTTTGTTAGCGGGAGTACCGGGGAGCTGTTTTTT

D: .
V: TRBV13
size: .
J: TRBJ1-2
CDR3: CASSPGGFYYGYTF
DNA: TGTGCCAGCAGCCCCGGGGGGTTCTACTATGGCTACACCTTC

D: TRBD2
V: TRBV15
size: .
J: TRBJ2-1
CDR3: CATSIISGDYNEQFF
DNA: TGTGCCACCAGCATTATCAGCGGGGACTACAATGAGCAGTTCTTC

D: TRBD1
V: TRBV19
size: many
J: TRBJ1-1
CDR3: CASGDRQHTEAFF
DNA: TGTGCCAGTGGGGACAGGCAACACACTGAAGCTTTCTTT

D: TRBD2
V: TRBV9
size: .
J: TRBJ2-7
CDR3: CASSVSLAGYEQYF
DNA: TGTGCCAGCAGCGTAAGCCTAGCGGGCTACGAGCAGTACTTC

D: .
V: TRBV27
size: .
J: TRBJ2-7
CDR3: CASSLPGAGKYEQYF
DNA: TGTGCCAGCAGCCTCCCCGGAGCGGGTAAATACGAGCAGTACTTC

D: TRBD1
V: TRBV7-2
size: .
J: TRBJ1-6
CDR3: CASSLVDRGWDSPLHF
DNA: TGTGCCAGCAGCTTAGTGGACAGGGGATGGGATTCACCCCTCCACTTT